This T cell receptor beta chain was found in a study of shared clonotypes between healthy human individuals. Study-level background: Three CD4 naive, three CD4 memory, two CD8 naive and one CD8 memory plate were used per donor. Findings and limits, study-wide: Estimated richness was generally greater in naive than memory subsets. The sampled material consisted only of blood, and tissue repertoires are likely to differ.

This CDR3 spans 14 amino acids. V shed 6 bases and J shed 5 bases, with 16 bases lying between them. Germline V CDR1 and CDR2: MNHEY, SMNVEV (reference sequence). Here immunoSEQ multiplex PCR was the method, and the copy in TCRdb shows in-frame clones only, minus some. The data contain 2.5 million or so clones, around nine tenths of them seen just once; the ten biggest clones take up over 0.12%. None of the donors, who were healthy HIV-negative adults, had recently had acute infections or vaccinations. About this clone: Its antigen is undetermined.

The chain employs TRBV27 and TRBJ2-5; no reliable D call. The TCR originated in a man between 18 and 29 years old in good health. The material sequenced was naive CD4+ T cells sorted from blood. The subset was: CD45RA+ positively selected. The DNA for the CDR3 is TGTGCCAGCAGCATGACTCTCCCCGGGGAGACCCAGTACTTC. Translating it yields CASSMTLPGETQYF.